The 6 T cell receptor beta chains in this list originate from one sample, sequenced in a study of cytomegalovirus exposure and HLA in healthy donors. In the PCR, 60 Vbeta and 13 Jbeta primers were used. Clones were sequenced by immunoSEQ multiplex PCR, and TCRdb holds only the in-frame ones, with some missing. This table has fewer than 250,000 clones, about 79% appearing once. Sequences were obtained from PBMCs. The receptors were gathered from a male donor in good health and CMV-seronegative.

V usage is TRBV2 and J usage is TRBJ2-5; possibly TRBD1 for D (5 bases). V gave up 6 bases and J gave up 2 bases, with 16 bases separating them. Germline-derived CDR1 and CDR2 are SNHLY and FYNNEI. The CDR3 is made up of 15 amino acids. In nucleotides, the CDR3 is TGTGCCAGCAGACCCTTCCGACAGTATCAAGAGACCCAGTACTTC. The encoded protein is CASRPFRQYQETQYF. Full variable domain (missing parts from reference TRBV2 and TRBJ2-5): EPEVTQTPSHQVTQMGQEVILRCVPISNHLYFYWYRQILGQKVEFLVSFYNNEISEKSEIFDDQFSVERPDGSNFTLKIRSTKLEDSAMYFCASRPFRQYQETQYFGPGTRLLVL.

In its sample, this clone was seen a few times. The V gene is TRBV7-9, the J gene TRBJ1-1, with a weak D call TRBD1 (5 bases). From germline, CDR1 is SEHNR and CDR2 FQNEAQ (reference sequence). The germline V and J ends were trimmed by 1 base and 11 bases, with 14 bases remaining between them. This CDR3 contains 13 residues. CDR3: CASSLGPEGRAFF. The CDR3 coding sequence is TGTGCCAGCAGCTTAGGGCCCGAGGGGAGGGCTTTCTTT.

This chain connects TRBV5-6 to TRBJ1-6, with D perhaps TRBD1 (5 bases). The CDR3 length is 17 residues. Germline V gives CDR1 SGHDT, CDR2 YYEEEE. The germline V and J ends were trimmed by 1 base and 7 bases, with 18 bases remaining between them. The CDR3 DNA sequence: TGTGCCAGCAGCTTGTTAGGGGTGGGAACCCAGAATTCACCCCTCCACTTT. This codes for CASSLLGVGTQNSPLHF.

The chain links TRBV27 to TRBJ2-3, with D perhaps TRBD1 (6 bases). The CDR3 consists of 14 residues. The germline gives CDR1 MNHEY, CDR2 SMNVEV (reference sequence). V lost 2 bases and J lost 1, with 7 bases in between. CDR3 amino acids: CASSLNRGTDTQYF. The CDR3, as DNA: TGTGCCAGCAGTTTAAACAGGGGCACAGATACGCAGTATTTT.

This chain connects TRBV9 to TRBJ2-1; maybe TRBD2 (5 bases). This CDR3 contains 15 residues. Per germline, CDR1 SGDLS and CDR2 YYNGEE. The V end was cut by 0 bases, the J end by 3 bases, with 10 bases between. CDR3 in amino acids: CASSVGELLYNEQFF. The CDR3, as DNA: TGTGCCAGCAGCGTAGGGGAGCTTCTCTACAATGAGCAGTTCTTC. Supplemented by reference TRBV9 and TRBJ2-1, the full variable domain reads DSGVTQTPKHLITATGQRVTLRCSPRSGDLSVYWYQQSLDQGLQFLIQYYNGEERAKGNILERFSAQQFPDLHSELNLSSLELGDSALYFCASSVGELLYNEQFFGPGTRLTVL.

The rearrangement joins TRBV6-1 to TRBJ1-6; 12 bases map to TRBD1. The germline V gene encodes CDR1 MNHNS and CDR2 SASEGT. CDR3 size: 18 residues. With V trimmed by 6 bases and J by 6 bases, 12 bases remained unmatched. CDR3 protein: CASSERDRGPMRNSPLHF. CDR3 DNA sequence: TGTGCCAGCAGCGAACGGGACAGGGGGCCCATGCGTAATTCACCCCTCCACTTT.